In this sample, the clone carrying this T cell receptor (beta chain) turned up many times. After constant-region reverse-primer amplification, full-length variable regions underwent semi-nested PCR with Nested Universal Primer A. TCRdb re-called the 5' RACE reads with MiXCR, one entry per CDR3 protein. The sample shows about 13,000 distinct CDR3 sequences, less than 25% of them seen only once. The CDR3 extends over 13 amino acids. Germline values: CDR1 SQVTM, CDR2 ANQGSEA. With 7 bases clipped from V and 4 bases from J, the junction kept 8 bases outside the gene matches. The chain joins TRBV29-1 to TRBJ2-3; TRBD2 aligns across 7 bases. This receptor was taken from a female donor with breast cancer. Sequenced input: naive CD4+ T cells sorted from blood. The subset was: naive CD4+ T cells, CD4+CD45RA+CD25-. CDR3 sequence reads: CSARLAGADTQYF. CDR3 DNA: TGCAGCGCGCGACTAGCCGGGGCAGATACGCAGTATTTT.